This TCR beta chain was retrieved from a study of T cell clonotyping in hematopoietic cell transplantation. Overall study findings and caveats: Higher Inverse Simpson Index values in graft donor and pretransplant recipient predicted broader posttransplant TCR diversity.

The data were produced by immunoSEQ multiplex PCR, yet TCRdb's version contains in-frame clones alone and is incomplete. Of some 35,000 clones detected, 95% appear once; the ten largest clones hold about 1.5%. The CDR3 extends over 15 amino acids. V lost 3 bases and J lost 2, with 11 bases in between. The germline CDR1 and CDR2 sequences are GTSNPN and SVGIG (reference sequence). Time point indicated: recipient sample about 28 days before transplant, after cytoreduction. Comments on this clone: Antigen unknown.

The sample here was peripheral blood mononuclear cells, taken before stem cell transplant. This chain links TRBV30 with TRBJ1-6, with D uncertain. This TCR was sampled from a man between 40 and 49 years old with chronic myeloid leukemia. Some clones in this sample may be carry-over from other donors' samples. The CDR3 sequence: CAWRAPGTYNSPLHF. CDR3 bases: TGTGCCTGGAGGGCCCCAGGAACCTATAATTCACCCCTCCACTTT.